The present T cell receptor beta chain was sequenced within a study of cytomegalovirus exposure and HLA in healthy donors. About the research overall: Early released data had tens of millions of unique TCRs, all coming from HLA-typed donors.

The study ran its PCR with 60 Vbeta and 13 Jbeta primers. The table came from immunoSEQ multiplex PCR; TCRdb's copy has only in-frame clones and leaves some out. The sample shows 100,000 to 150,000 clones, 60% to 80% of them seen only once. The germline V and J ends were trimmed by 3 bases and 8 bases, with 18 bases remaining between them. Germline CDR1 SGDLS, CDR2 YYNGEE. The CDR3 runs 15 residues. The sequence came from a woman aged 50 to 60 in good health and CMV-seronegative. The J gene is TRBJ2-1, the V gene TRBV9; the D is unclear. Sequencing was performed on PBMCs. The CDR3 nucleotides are TGTGCCAGCAGCGAGGCAGTCGGCGGTCGGGATGAGCAGTTCTTC. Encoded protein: CASSEAVGGRDEQFF.